Below are 6 T cell receptor beta chains sequenced from a single sample in a study of early T cells in non-severe SARS-CoV-2 infection. MiXCR was run by TCRdb on the 5' RACE reads, yielding one entry per CDR3 protein. The sample has 50,000 or so distinct CDR3 sequences; less than 4.5% are singletons. Sequencing used whole blood. These receptors were obtained from an adult who was a healthcare worker with PCR-confirmed SARS-CoV-2 infection or an uninfected control (not recorded which).

This clonotype was counted at least ten times. CDR3 sequence reads: CASSLGGLRALTQETQYF. CDR3 coding DNA: TGTGCCAGCAGCTTAGGGGGACTTCGGGCGCTTACTCAAGAGACCCAGTACTTC. The chain recombines TRBV7-9 with TRBJ2-5; D is perhaps TRBD2 (6 bases). Germline V gene data show CDR1 as SEHNR and CDR2 as FQNEAQ (reference sequence). V lost 1 base to trimming and J lost 2 bases, with 20 bases between them. The CDR3 runs 18 residues.

This chain joins TRBV5-1 and TRBJ1-6; unclear D gene. V was clipped by 4 bases and J by 8 bases, with 10 bases between them. The CDR3 loop spans 13 amino acids. Per the germline V gene, CDR1 is SGHRS and CDR2 is YFSETQ. The CDR3 bases are TGCGCCAGCAGCCCGGACTCGGATTCACCCCTCCACTTT. This codes for CASSPDSDSPLHF. Based on the CDR3 plus reference TRBV5-1 and TRBJ1-6, the full variable domain is KAGVTQTPRYLIKTRGQQVTLSCSPISGHRSVSWYQQTPGQGLQFLFEYFSETQRNKGNFPGRFSGRQFSNSRSEMNVSTLELGDSALYLCASSPDSDSPLHFGNGTRLTVT.

This clonotype was detected a few times. This rearrangement joins TRBV6-2 or TRBV6-3 to TRBJ2-1; a weak D match, TRBD2 (5 bases). CDR1 MNHEY and CDR2 SVGEGT come from the germline V gene. Trimming cost V 6 bases and J 12 bases, with 18 bases left between them. The CDR3 has 13 residues. CDR3 region: CASRTTSREGQFF. Here the CDR3 DNA reads TGTGCCAGCAGAACCACCTCCCGAGAGGGGCAGTTCTTC.

This clonotype was seen ten or more times. The rearrangement uses TRBV5-1 and TRBJ1-5; D uncertain. The length of the CDR3 is 15 residues. V was cut by 0 bases and J by 6 bases, with 13 bases left in between. Germline V CDR1 and CDR2: SGHRS, YFSETQ. CDR3 nucleotide sequence: TGCGCCAGCAGCTTGGCTGGGGAACGGGTTCAGCCCCAGCATTTT. Encoded protein: CASSLAGERVQPQHF.

This clonotype was counted at least ten times. This chain connects TRBV7-2 to TRBJ1-5; TRBD1 might be the D (5 bases). The germline V gene has CDR1 SGHTA and CDR2 FQGNSA. CDR3 length equals 14 residues. The V end was cut by 1 base, the J end by 4 bases, with 8 bases between. In DNA form, the CDR3 reads TGTGCCAGCAGCTTAGGGGGGGAAAATCAGCCCCAGCATTTT. This translates into CASSLGGENQPQHF.

In this sample, this clonotype turned up many times. V is TRBV5-6 and J is TRBJ1-1; D remains ambiguous. The CDR3 sequence is 15 residues long. CDR1 is SGHDT, CDR2 YYEEEE, per germline. V was trimmed by 0 bases and J by 0 bases, leaving 9 bases between them. The CDR3 here is CASSLDVKLNTEAFF. The CDR3 nucleotides read TGTGCCAGCAGCTTGGACGTCAAATTGAACACTGAAGCTTTCTTT.